The clone carrying this TCR beta chain was seen ten or more times. Its antigen is unidentified. The iRepertoire nested amplicon-rescue multiplex PCR amplified TCR alpha and beta CDR3s from RNA. Each CDR3 protein gets one entry after TCRdb re-called the multiplex PCR reads with MiXCR. The table records under 200,000 distinct CDR3 sequences, about 46% of them present only once. This sample was taken from a study of glioma-infiltrating T cells. Regarding the study as a whole: Very few CDR3 sequences were shared between tissue and blood. Non-neoplastic patients had below-expected tissue-blood divergence, while all gliomas exceeded expectation.

This CDR3 has 14 amino acids. Deletions cut 8 bases from V and 0 bases from J, with 13 bases between. CDR1 is SNHLY, CDR2 FYNNEI, per germline. This TCR came from a human donor with low-grade glioma or glioblastoma, undergoing nonglioma brain surgery, or in good health (not recorded which). The chain is built from TRBV2 and TRBJ1-1; a possible D gene is TRBD1 (5 bases). Specimen: glioma tissue, nonneoplastic brain tissue, or PBMCs (not recorded which). The CDR3 sequence is CASRKTVMNTEAFF. CDR3 DNA sequence: TGTGCCAGCCGAAAGACAGTCATGAACACTGAAGCTTTCTTT.